The clone carrying this T cell receptor (beta chain) was observed a handful of times. Antigen unknown. cDNA libraries for TCR alpha and TCR beta, carrying sample barcodes and UMIs, came from 5'RACE with constant-segment primers. Via MiXCR, TCRdb re-called the 5' RACE reads, giving one row per CDR3 protein. The table lists some 450,000 distinct CDR3 sequences, about 20% of them singletons. Germline V gene lookup returns CDR1 ENHRY and CDR2 SYGVKD. The CDR3 is 12 amino acids. V gave up 10 bases and J gave up 3 bases; unmatched junction bases: 5. This entry comes from a study of T-cell memory formation after mild COVID-19. Study overall: Clusters of TCRs were largely donor specific.

Study observations and caveats: CD4+ clones that contracted lay mainly in CM and EM; CD8+ ones lay in EMRA. Clones contracting day 15 to 85 were balanced CD4/CD8; later expanders leaned CD4+.

The sequenced sample was PBMCs or a T cell subset sorted from them (not recorded which). The V call is TRBV10-3, the J call TRBJ1-2; TRBD1 matches 7 bases. The TCR was taken from an adult woman who had mild COVID-19 (a few samples of this study predate the infection). Cell type and time point are not known. The CDR3 region has the DNA TGTGCCACCGGACAGGTTGACTATGGCTACACCTTC. Protein sequence: CATGQVDYGYTF.